These T cell receptor beta chains were read from a single sample in a study of CXCR3-negative and CXCR3-positive naive CD8 T cells. No DNA is given; TCRdb re-called the 5' RACE reads and lists each CDR3 protein once. This table holds 84,000 or so distinct CDR3 sequences. The sample was naive CXCR3+ CD8+ T cells from blood. These receptors all stem from a human donor in good health. Some clones in this sample may be carry-over from other donors' samples. Each CDR3 is given with its conserved first and last residue.

v_call	j_call	cdr3_aa
TRBV4-1	TRBJ2-1	CASRPPDSHSYNEQFF
TRBV29-1	TRBJ2-1	CSVDDTSGGTYNEQFF
TRBV28	TRBJ2-7	CASSLDRAYEQYF
TRBV12-3/TRBV12-4	TRBJ2-5	CASLNRAIETQYF
TRBV28	TRBJ1-5	CASEYGGGLQPQHF
TRBV12-3/TRBV12-4	TRBJ2-1	CASSLDALAGRPDEQFF
TRBV6-6	TRBJ1-3	CASSLEVTGNTIYF
TRBV27	TRBJ2-7	CASSWGVSSYEQYF
TRBV7-2	TRBJ2-3	CASSPWDSPTDTQYF
TRBV20-1	TRBJ1-1	CSATTQGAYTEAFF
TRBV29-1	TRBJ2-1	CSSPSENSYNEQFF
TRBV5-6	TRBJ2-7	CASSDTLYLPYEQYF
TRBV29-1	TRBJ2-4	CSVEGQGNIQYF
TRBV28	TRBJ2-5	CASSLLGDSQETQYF
TRBV7-6	TRBJ2-7	CASSLAGSPYEQYF
TRBV7-9	TRBJ2-2	CASRRLAGVYGELFF
TRBV4-2	TRBJ2-3	CASSQRTGEADTQYF
TRBV7-8	TRBJ2-3	CASSLVGVDTQYF
TRBV20-1	TRBJ1-1	CSARGVRKEAFF
TRBV29-1	TRBJ2-5	CSVEDPGLAGELRTQYF
TRBV15	TRBJ2-6	CATSIYSSGANVLTF
TRBV20-1	TRBJ2-7	CSARTGSSYEQYF
TRBV28	TRBJ1-1	CASSFTSTEAFF
TRBV10-3	TRBJ2-6	CAISGEYSGANVLTF
TRBV29-1	TRBJ2-1	CSVDALGRGGSYNEQFF
TRBV5-5	TRBJ2-7	CASSHTRDSTYEQYF
TRBV6-5	TRBJ2-1	CASSPLAGEQFF
TRBV12-3/TRBV12-4	TRBJ2-4	CASSLGSIQYF
TRBV11-2	TRBJ2-3	CASSLFPSGGTDTQYF
TRBV27	TRBJ2-3	CASAWGGSPDTQYF
TRBV7-8	TRBJ1-5	CAISLALGQGYQPQHF
TRBV7-9	TRBJ2-7	CASSFPDRLYEQYF